The 14 T cell receptor beta chains given below trace back to one sample, sequenced in a study of cytomegalovirus exposure and HLA in healthy donors. The PCR employed 60 Vbeta primers together with 13 Jbeta primers. Here immunoSEQ multiplex PCR was the method, and the copy in TCRdb shows in-frame clones only, minus some. The sample has 120,000 to 150,000 clones, 64% seen once. Sequenced: PBMCs. Receptor source: a woman under 40 in good health and CMV-seropositive.

This clone turned up a few times. The chain employs TRBV5-6 and TRBJ2-7; D might be TRBD1 (6 bases). The V gene's germline CDR1 is SGHDT and CDR2 YYEEEE. The germline V and J ends were trimmed by 7 bases and 2 bases, with 19 bases remaining between them. The length of the CDR3 is 15 residues. CDR3 sequence (DNA): TGTGCCAGCGTGGCTTGGGGACACTTCACCTACGAGCAGTACTTC. Residues: CASVAWGHFTYEQYF. Full variable domain (outside the CDR3, taken from reference TRBV5-6 and TRBJ2-7): DAGVTQSPTHLIKTRGQQVTLRCSPKSGHDTVSWYQQALGQGPQFIFQYYEEEERQRGNFPDRFSGHQFPNYSSELNVNALLLGDSALYLCASVAWGHFTYEQYFGPGTRLTVT.

J is TRBJ2-1 and V is TRBV2, with D possibly TRBD1 on 5 matching bases. The CDR3 is 16 amino acids. CDR1 and CDR2 from the germline V gene are SNHLY and FYNNEI. V lost 7 bases, J lost 0 bases, and 16 bases lay in between. The CDR3 protein is CASNFDSFGSYNEQFF. CDR3 coding DNA: TGTGCCAGCAATTTCGACAGCTTCGGCTCCTACAATGAGCAGTTCTTC.

The chain employs TRBV2 and TRBJ2-7; 10 positions agree with TRBD1. V dropped 6 bases and J dropped 2; count of bases not matched to a gene: 4. Germline values: CDR1 SNHLY, CDR2 FYNNEI. The CDR3 consists of 14 residues. DNA of the CDR3: TGTGCCAGCAGGACCGGGACAGGGGCCTACGAGCAGTACTTC. This gives the protein CASRTGTGAYEQYF.

The V and J genes are TRBV9 and TRBJ2-4; D gene uncertain. Looked up from germline, CDR1 is SGDLS and CDR2 is YYNGEE. The CDR3 extends over 15 amino acids. V was pared by 0 bases and J by 7 bases, with 14 bases between. The CDR3 nucleotides read TGTGCCAGCAGCGTAGATGGCATCGGTAGCAACATTCAGTACTTC. Translated: CASSVDGIGSNIQYF.

This chain joins TRBV29-1 and TRBJ1-2; D unresolved. CDR3 length: 12 residues. In germline, CDR1 is SQVTM, CDR2 ANQGSEA. V was shortened by 7 bases and J by 8 bases, with 17 bases between the two germline ends. The CDR3 spells CSADDIHGGYTF. The CDR3 nucleotides read TGCAGCGCTGATGACATCCACGGCGGCTACACCTTC.

This clone has a handful of counts. V is TRBV7-6 and J is TRBJ2-5, with D unresolved. Germline CDR1 is SGHVS and CDR2 is FNYEAQ. CDR3 length: 14 amino acids. Trimming cost V 3 bases and J 1 base, with 9 bases left between them. Here the CDR3 reads CASSLMSVQETQYF. For the CDR3, the DNA is TGTGCCAGCAGCTTGATGAGTGTCCAAGAGACCCAGTACTTC.

This clone was seen a handful of times. V is TRBV6-1 and J is TRBJ1-1, with 8 bases lining up with TRBD1. V lost 3 bases, J lost 3 bases, and 0 bases stayed unmatched. This CDR3 has 13 residues. Germline CDR1 MNHNS, CDR2 SASEGT. The CDR3 region has the DNA TGTGCCAGCAGTGACAGGGGGCACACTGAAGCTTTCTTT. Residues: CASSDRGHTEAFF.

This clone has just a few counts. This chain joins TRBV7-9 and TRBJ2-1; 11 bases are a match to TRBD2. CDR3 length: 15 amino acids. The trim removed 3 bases at V and 5 bases at J, leaving 3 bases unmatched. Germline V gene data show CDR1 as SEHNR and CDR2 as FQNEAQ (reference sequence). The CDR3 spells CASSFSGGADNEQFF. The DNA of the CDR3 is TGTGCCAGCAGCTTTAGCGGGGGGGCGGACAATGAGCAGTTCTTC.

V and J are TRBV6-1 and TRBJ1-1; D not certain. CDR1 and CDR2 (germline): MNHNS, SASEGT. The CDR3 contains 11 residues. V lost 6 bases, J lost 5 bases, and 7 bases lay in between. CDR3 amino acids: CASSLTTEAFF. The DNA of the CDR3 is TGTGCCAGCAGCCTTACAACTGAAGCTTTCTTT.

This clone was counted only a few times. The rearrangement joins TRBV18 to TRBJ1-4; 8 nucleotides align to TRBD1. The ends lost 6 bases at V and 8 bases at J; junction bases unmatched: 11. The CDR3 covers 15 residues. Germline V lookup: CDR1 KGHSH, CDR2 LQKENI. In nucleotides, the CDR3 is TGTGCCAGCTCCCAACGACAGGGGATGGGAGAAAAACTGTTTTTT. Its translation is CASSQRQGMGEKLFF.

CDR3 nucleotides: TGTGCCAGCTCACCCCTAGCGGGGGTCTCCTACGAGCAGTACTTC. This translates into CASSPLAGVSYEQYF. The gene calls are TRBV18 and TRBJ2-7; 10 bases fit TRBD2. The V gene end was trimmed by 3 bases and the J gene end by 0 bases; junction bases not matched to a gene: 2. Looked up from germline, CDR1 is KGHSH and CDR2 is LQKENI. The CDR3 runs to 15 residues.

This clone was seen only a few times. The rearrangement uses TRBV10-3 and TRBJ2-5, with 8 bases that match TRBD1. This CDR3 is 15 amino acids long. CDR1 is ENHRY and CDR2 is SYGVKD in the germline V gene. V shed 2 bases and J 4 bases; nucleotides not matched to a gene: 6. The CDR3 spells CAISETSTGAETQYF. Written as DNA, the CDR3 is TGTGCCATCAGTGAGACGTCGACAGGGGCAGAGACCCAGTACTTC.

V gene TRBV28 combines with J gene TRBJ2-7; 10 nucleotides agree with TRBD1. The CDR3 covers 14 residues. V gave up 5 bases and J gave up 5 bases; unmatched junction bases: 6. CDR1 is MDHEN and CDR2 is SYDVKM in the germline V gene. The CDR3 nucleotides are TGTGCCAGCAGTCCCCGGGACAGGGGCGACGAGCAGTACTTC. Translating it yields CASSPRDRGDEQYF.

The chain combines TRBV7-9 with TRBJ1-6; no reliable D call. The germline V gene encodes CDR1 SEHNR and CDR2 FQNEAQ (reference sequence). The CDR3 runs 15 residues. V was cut by 1 base and J by 5 bases, with 9 bases left in between. DNA for the CDR3: TGTGCCAGCAGCTTAGGCGGGAGACATAATTCACCCCTCCACTTT. It yields the protein CASSLGGRHNSPLHF.